This T cell receptor beta chain stems from a study of T cells expressing NK-cell markers (dated by TCRdb to 2018 to 2020). With regard to the full study: In sorted CD3+CD56+NKG2C+, CD3+CD56+NKG2C- and CD3+CD56-NKG2C+ T-cell subsets from eight donors, TCR beta-chain repertoires were profiled. Illumina HiSeq 2000/2500, MiSeq or NextSeq was used to sequence libraries as 2 x 150 bp reads. Seven of the eight sequenced donors were HCMV-seropositive and one was HCMV-seronegative. The study sequenced eight donors, all healthy volunteers chosen at random: three men and five women. Results and caveats for the whole study, not just this receptor: In a handful of donors, the dominant CD3+CD56+NKG2C+ clonotypes were found to rank among the top 10 CD8+ clonotypes and to make up about 1.0-7.5% of CD8+ T cells. Those dominant clonotypes were again the most abundant among CD3+CD56-NKG2C+ cells in several donors, at about 25-60.1%. Whether the expanded NKG2C-expressing T cell clones were specific for HCMV antigens was left unclear.

From its cysteine to its phenylalanine, the CDR3 spans 15 amino acids. Only the protein is available. CDR1 and CDR2, per the germline V gene (reference sequence), are MNHEY and SMNVEV. Regarding this clonotype: This receptor's antigen is unknown.

Instrument on record: Illumina HiSeq 2000. 5'RACE template switching, by which a universal primer site and unique molecular identifiers were added, was used to make TCR beta cDNA libraries. cDNA synthesis was primed from the TCR beta constant segment and was followed by two successive PCR amplification steps. In the original analysis: MIGEC handled demultiplexing of the reads and grouping by UMI, while MiTCR was used to assemble and quantify clonotypes. To remove erroneous sequences, TCR cDNA sequences were retained only when supported by two or more reads. The tcR package was used for downstream repertoire analysis, and clonotypes were matched across fractions by CDR3 nucleotide sequence plus V segment. VDJmatch was used to annotate antigen specificity against VDJdb, with one amino acid substitution allowed in CDR3. One entry per CDR3 protein sequence results from the TCRdb reprocessing of the reads, with DNA left out. The V and J calls were determined by TCRdb, not by the authors. This sample's clone table shows 90,000 to 130,000 distinct CDR3 sequences. Of the sample, 18% is held by the ten largest clones.

HCMV serostatus was determined by detecting HCMV-specific IgG in serum with a commercial ELISA kit. Peripheral blood mononuclear cells were isolated from blood by Ficoll density gradient centrifugation. The receptor chain draws on TRBV27 and TRBJ1-5; TCRdb reports TRBD1, a call that lacks DNA to check it against. The specimen was blood T cells: a sorted CD56 or NKG2C T cell subset, CD4+ or CD8+ T cells, or bulk PBMC T cells (not recorded which). The clonotype comes from a woman between 18 and 69 years old in good health. CDR3 sequence: CASSPQQGSNQPQHF.